The table lists the clone carrying this T cell receptor beta chain with a few counts. The data stem from a study of Graves' ophthalmopathy and Graves' hyperthyroidism. The V end lost 7 bases, the J end lost 2 bases, and 12 bases lay between the germline ends. This CDR3 region has 13 residues. In germline, CDR1 is MNHEY, CDR2 SMNVEV (reference sequence). Amplification of TCR beta CDR3 regions used RNA transcripts. HTBI primers were used in a first-round RT-PCR, which preceded a second-round multiplex PCR. Each CDR3 protein gets one entry after TCRdb re-called the multiplex PCR reads with MiXCR. Among fewer than 250,000 distinct CDR3 sequences listed, under 30% were seen once.

The receptor's source is a man over 45 with Graves' ophthalmopathy. The chain combines TRBV27 with TRBJ2-7, with D perhaps TRBD1 (5 bases). Material for sequencing was peripheral blood. CDR3 sequence: CASKRGGPYEQYF. In DNA, the CDR3 is TGTGCCAGCAAAAGGGGCGGCCCCTACGAGCAGTACTTC.